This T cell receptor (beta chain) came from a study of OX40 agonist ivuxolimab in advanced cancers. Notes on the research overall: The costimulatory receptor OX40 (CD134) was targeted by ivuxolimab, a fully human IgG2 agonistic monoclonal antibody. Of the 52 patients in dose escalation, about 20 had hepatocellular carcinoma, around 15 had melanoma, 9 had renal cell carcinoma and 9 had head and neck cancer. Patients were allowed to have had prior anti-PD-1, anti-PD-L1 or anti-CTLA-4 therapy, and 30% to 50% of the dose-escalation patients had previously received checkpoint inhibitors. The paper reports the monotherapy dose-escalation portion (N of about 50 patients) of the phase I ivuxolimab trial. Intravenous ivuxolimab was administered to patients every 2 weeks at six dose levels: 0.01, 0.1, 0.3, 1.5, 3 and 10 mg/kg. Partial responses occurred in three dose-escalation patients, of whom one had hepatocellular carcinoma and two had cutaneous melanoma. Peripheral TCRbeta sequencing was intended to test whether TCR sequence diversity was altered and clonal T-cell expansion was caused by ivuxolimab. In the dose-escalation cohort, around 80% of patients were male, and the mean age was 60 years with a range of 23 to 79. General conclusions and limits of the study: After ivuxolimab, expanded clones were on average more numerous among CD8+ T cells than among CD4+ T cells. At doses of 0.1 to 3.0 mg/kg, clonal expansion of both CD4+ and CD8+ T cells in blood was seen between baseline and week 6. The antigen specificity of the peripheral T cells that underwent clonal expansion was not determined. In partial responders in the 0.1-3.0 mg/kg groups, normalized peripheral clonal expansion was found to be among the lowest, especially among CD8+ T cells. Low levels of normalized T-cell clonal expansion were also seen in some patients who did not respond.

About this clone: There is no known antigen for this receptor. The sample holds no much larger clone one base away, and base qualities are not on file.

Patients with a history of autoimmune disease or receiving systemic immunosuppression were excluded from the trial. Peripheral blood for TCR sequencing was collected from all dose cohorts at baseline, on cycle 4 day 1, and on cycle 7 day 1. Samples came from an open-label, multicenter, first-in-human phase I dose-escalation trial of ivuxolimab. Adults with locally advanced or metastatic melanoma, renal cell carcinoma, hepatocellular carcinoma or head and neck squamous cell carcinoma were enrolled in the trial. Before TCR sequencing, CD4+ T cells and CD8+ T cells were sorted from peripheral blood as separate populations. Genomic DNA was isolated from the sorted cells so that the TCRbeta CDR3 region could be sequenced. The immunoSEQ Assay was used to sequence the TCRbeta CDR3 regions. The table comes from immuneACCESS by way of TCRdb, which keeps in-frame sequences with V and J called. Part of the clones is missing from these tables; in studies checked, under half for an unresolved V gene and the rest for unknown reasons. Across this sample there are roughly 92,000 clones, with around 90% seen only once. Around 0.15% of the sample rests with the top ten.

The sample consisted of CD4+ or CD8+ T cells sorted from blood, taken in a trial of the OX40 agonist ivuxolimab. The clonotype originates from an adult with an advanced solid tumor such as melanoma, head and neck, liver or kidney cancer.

The nucleotides are TGTGCCAGCTTAAAATACAGGGGGCGGAGAGGGGACACCGGGGAGCTGTTTTTT. Its protein is CASLKYRGRRGDTGELFF. The sequence joins TRBV28 to TRBJ2-2, with 9 central nucleotides matching TRBD1. Trimming takes 8 bases off V and 3 bases off J; junction bases not matched to a gene: 16. CDR1 and CDR2 are read off the germline V gene as MDHEN and SYDVKM. Including cysteine and phenylalanine, the CDR3 has 18 amino acids. The CDR3 DNA has 54 bases and is translated from base 1.